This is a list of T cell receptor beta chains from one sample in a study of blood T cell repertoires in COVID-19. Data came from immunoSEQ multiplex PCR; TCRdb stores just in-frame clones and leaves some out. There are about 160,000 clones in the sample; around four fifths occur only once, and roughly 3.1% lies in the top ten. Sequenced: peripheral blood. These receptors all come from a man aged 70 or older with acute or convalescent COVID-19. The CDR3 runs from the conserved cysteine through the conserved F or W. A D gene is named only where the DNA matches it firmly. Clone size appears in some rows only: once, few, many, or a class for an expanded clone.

CASSLGQKAFF	TGTGCCAGCAGCCTGGGACAAAAAGCTTTCTTT	NA	TRBV7-9	TRBJ1-1	NA
CASSVMTGNSPLHF	TGTGCCAGCAGCGTGATGACAGGGAATTCACCCCTCCACTTT	NA	TRBV9	TRBJ1-6	TRBD1
CASSGGTHTGGELFF	TGTGCCAGCTCCGGTGGAACCCATACGGGCGGGGAGCTGTTTTTT	NA	TRBV9	TRBJ2-2	NA
CAWSGAVNTEAFF	TGTGCCTGGAGTGGGGCTGTGAACACTGAAGCTTTCTTT	NA	TRBV30	TRBJ1-1	NA
CASSPSGRSSYEQYF	TGTGCCAGCAGCCCGAGCGGGAGGAGCTCCTACGAGCAGTACTTC	NA	TRBV5-4	TRBJ2-7	TRBD2
CASSRGTGVQETQYF	TGCGCCAGCAGCCGAGGCACCGGGGTACAAGAGACCCAGTACTTC	NA	TRBV4-3	TRBJ2-5	NA
CASSLNGHEQYF	TGTGCCAGCAGCTTAAATGGGCACGAGCAGTACTTC	NA	TRBV11-2	TRBJ2-7	NA
CASSIGQGGETQYF	TGCGCCAGCAGCATAGGACAGGGAGGAGAGACCCAGTACTTC	NA	TRBV5-1	TRBJ2-5	TRBD1
CASTWDRVNTEAFF	TGTGCCAGTACCTGGGACAGGGTGAACACTGAAGCTTTCTTT	NA	TRBV19	TRBJ1-1	TRBD1
CASWTGSGHTEAFF	TGTGCCAGTTGGACAGGGAGCGGGCATACTGAAGCTTTCTTT	NA	TRBV2	TRBJ1-1	TRBD1
CASSTRDRYYGYTF	TGTGCCAGCAGTACCCGGGACAGGTACTATGGCTACACCTTC	NA	TRBV6-5	TRBJ1-2	TRBD1
CASSLVAGAYEQYF	TGTGCCAGCAGCTTGGTAGCGGGGGCTTACGAGCAGTACTTC	NA	TRBV5-4	TRBJ2-7	TRBD2
CASRDSLSLLRETQYF	TGTGCCAGCAGGGACTCTCTTAGTTTGCTCCGGGAGACCCAGTACTTC	NA	TRBV2	TRBJ2-5	NA
CASSAGLALAGELFF	TGTGCCAGCAGTGCGGGACTAGCGTTAGCCGGGGAGCTGTTTTTT	few	TRBV25-1	TRBJ2-2	TRBD2
CASSGTGTGVYEQYF	TGTGCCAGCAGCGGAACCGGGACAGGGGTCTACGAGCAGTACTTC	NA	TRBV5-6	TRBJ2-7	TRBD1
CASSYSRSTDSPLHF	TGTGCCAGCAGTTACTCGAGATCCACGGATTCACCCCTCCACTTT	NA	TRBV6-5	TRBJ1-6	NA
CASSFRDSQETQYF	TGTGCCAGCAGCTTCCGGGACTCGCAAGAGACCCAGTACTTC	NA	TRBV13	TRBJ2-5	NA
CASRLAGNNEQFF	TGTGCCAGCCGGCTAGCGGGGAACAATGAGCAGTTCTTC	NA	TRBV9	TRBJ2-1	TRBD2
CASSSGGGNTIYF	TGTGCCAGCAGTTCAGGGGGTGGAAACACCATATATTTT	NA	TRBV27	TRBJ1-3	TRBD1
CASSLAGVPYEQYF	TGTGCCAGCAGCTTAGCAGGGGTTCCCTACGAGCAGTACTTC	NA	TRBV13	TRBJ2-7	NA
CASSYDGRAHTHNEQFF	TGTGCCAGCAGTTATGACGGGAGGGCCCACACACACAATGAGCAGTTCTTC	NA	TRBV6-2/TRBV6-3	TRBJ2-1	TRBD2
CASSGGIGQNTGELFF	TGTGCCAGCTCAGGCGGGATAGGACAGAACACCGGGGAGCTGTTTTTT	few	TRBV18	TRBJ2-2	NA
CASSVPGTHAGELFF	TGTGCCAGCAGCGTCCCCGGGACTCATGCCGGGGAGCTGTTTTTT	once	TRBV9	TRBJ2-2	NA
CASRKESVEGAIVTEAFF	TGTGCCAGCAGGAAAGAGAGCGTCGAGGGGGCGATTGTAACTGAAGCTTTCTTT	few	TRBV21-1	TRBJ1-1	NA
CASSPNQGNQPQHF	TGTGCCAGCTCACCTAACCAGGGGAATCAGCCCCAGCATTTT	NA	TRBV18	TRBJ1-5	NA